This is a list of T cell receptor beta chains from one sample in a study of blood T cell repertoires in COVID-19. Assay: immunoSEQ multiplex PCR; the TCRdb copy retains only in-frame clones and omits some. Here the sample spans about 190,000 clones, more than 85% being singletons. Input material: peripheral blood. The receptors stem from a man between 70 and 80 years old with active or convalescent COVID-19. CDR3s leave out the opening cysteine and the closing phenylalanine or tryptophan.

j_call: TRBJ1-4
v_call: TRBV28
cdr3_length: 12
cdr3_aa: ASSSGRFGEKLF

j_call: TRBJ2-1
v_call: TRBV12-3/TRBV12-4
cdr3_length: 9
cdr3_aa: ASSFGPEGF

j_call: TRBJ2-6
v_call: TRBV19
cdr3_length: 14
cdr3_aa: ASSARTPSGANVLT

j_call: TRBJ2-7
v_call: TRBV6-5
cdr3_length: 12
cdr3_aa: ASSPTTRSYEQY

j_call: TRBJ2-1
v_call: TRBV28
cdr3_length: 13
cdr3_aa: ASSLQGSSYNEQF

j_call: TRBJ2-7
v_call: TRBV28
cdr3_length: 9
cdr3_aa: ASSSGYEQY

j_call: TRBJ2-3
v_call: TRBV5-5
cdr3_length: 14
cdr3_aa: ASTLWGDRGTDTQY

j_call: TRBJ2-2
v_call: TRBV30
cdr3_length: 10
cdr3_aa: AGTGYTGELF

j_call: TRBJ1-3
v_call: TRBV6-2/TRBV6-3
cdr3_length: 13
cdr3_aa: ASSSTGTTGNTIY

j_call: TRBJ2-7
v_call: TRBV4-1
cdr3_length: 11
cdr3_aa: ASSQDNSYEQY

j_call: TRBJ2-7
v_call: TRBV14
cdr3_length: 11
cdr3_aa: ARPAGGTYEQY

j_call: TRBJ1-1
v_call: TRBV6-2/TRBV6-3
cdr3_length: 15
cdr3_aa: ASSPTSYRATNTEAF

j_call: TRBJ2-1
v_call: TRBV9
cdr3_length: 14
cdr3_aa: ASSVASGVTNNEQF

j_call: TRBJ2-5
v_call: TRBV7-2
cdr3_length: 12
cdr3_aa: ASSSTSGGAAQY

j_call: TRBJ2-7
v_call: TRBV11-2
cdr3_length: 11
cdr3_aa: ASGRTSGGEQY

j_call: TRBJ2-1
v_call: TRBV5-1
cdr3_length: 12
cdr3_aa: ASSPLQTGGEQF

j_call: TRBJ2-7
v_call: TRBV6-6
cdr3_length: 12
cdr3_aa: ASSYGGTGGEQY

j_call: TRBJ2-7
v_call: TRBV7-9
cdr3_length: 13
cdr3_aa: ASSLPKGLVGIFY

j_call: TRBJ2-5
v_call: TRBV5-1
cdr3_length: 14
cdr3_aa: ASSRDTGGLPPSGY

j_call: TRBJ2-7
v_call: TRBV14
cdr3_length: 13
cdr3_aa: ASSRGQVTSYEQY

j_call: TRBJ2-7
v_call: TRBV4-3
cdr3_length: 16
cdr3_aa: ASSEVAPPGGRMYEQY

j_call: TRBJ2-3
v_call: TRBV3-1/TRBV3-2
cdr3_length: 14
cdr3_aa: ASSPVGTQGPDTQY

j_call: TRBJ2-5
v_call: TRBV6-5
cdr3_length: 9
cdr3_aa: ASALGETQY

j_call: TRBJ1-1
v_call: TRBV10-1
cdr3_length: 13
cdr3_aa: ASSDQGRGYTEAF

j_call: TRBJ2-3
v_call: TRBV7-8
cdr3_length: 12
cdr3_aa: ASSLGGWTDTQY

j_call: TRBJ2-2
v_call: TRBV28
cdr3_length: 10
cdr3_aa: ASSFYTEGLF

j_call: TRBJ1-1
v_call: TRBV19
cdr3_length: 11
cdr3_aa: ASSVGRGTEAF

j_call: TRBJ1-5
v_call: TRBV24-1
cdr3_length: 12
cdr3_aa: AASVSGRNQPQH

j_call: TRBJ1-6
v_call: TRBV19
cdr3_length: 15
cdr3_aa: ASSRRSPGQRNSPLH

j_call: TRBJ1-5
v_call: TRBV12-3/TRBV12-4
cdr3_length: 11
cdr3_aa: ASSQQGGQPQH

j_call: TRBJ2-7
v_call: TRBV28
cdr3_length: 10
cdr3_aa: ASSDRPYEQY

j_call: TRBJ1-5
v_call: TRBV30
cdr3_length: 13
cdr3_aa: AWSTMAGGNQPQH

j_call: TRBJ1-1
v_call: TRBV7-9
cdr3_length: 10
cdr3_aa: ASSPSRGEAF

j_call: TRBJ2-3
v_call: TRBV30
cdr3_length: 13
cdr3_aa: AWSVTSGQYDTQY

j_call: TRBJ2-3
v_call: TRBV25-1
cdr3_length: 13
cdr3_aa: ASSSEMGPTDTQY

j_call: TRBJ2-5
v_call: TRBV6-2/TRBV6-3
cdr3_length: 10
cdr3_aa: ASSPVQETQY

j_call: TRBJ2-1
v_call: TRBV5-1
cdr3_length: 9
cdr3_aa: ASGPYNEQF

j_call: TRBJ2-5
v_call: TRBV5-1
cdr3_length: 14
cdr3_aa: ASSLPRTGLEETQY

j_call: TRBJ2-4
v_call: TRBV6-1
cdr3_length: 12
cdr3_aa: ASSDRGAKNIQY

j_call: TRBJ1-3
v_call: TRBV7-8
cdr3_length: 13
cdr3_aa: ASSSMSRGVNTIY

j_call: TRBJ2-3
v_call: TRBV29-1
cdr3_length: 14
cdr3_aa: SVEARARGYTDTQY

j_call: TRBJ1-5
v_call: TRBV24-1
cdr3_length: 13
cdr3_aa: ATSETGLGNQPQH

j_call: TRBJ1-3
v_call: TRBV30
cdr3_length: 13
cdr3_aa: AWRQGEWSGNTIY

j_call: TRBJ1-1
v_call: TRBV14
cdr3_length: 15
cdr3_aa: ASSLRQGVGLANEAF

j_call: TRBJ1-6
v_call: TRBV28
cdr3_length: 13
cdr3_aa: ASRRNRGRNSPLH

j_call: TRBJ2-7
v_call: TRBV6-5
cdr3_length: 10
cdr3_aa: ASRQGWYEQY

j_call: TRBJ2-7
v_call: TRBV5-1
cdr3_length: 14
cdr3_aa: ASSPGLAGAYYEQY

j_call: TRBJ2-7
v_call: TRBV27
cdr3_length: 13
cdr3_aa: ASSLVGTEIYEQY

j_call: TRBJ1-1
v_call: TRBV30
cdr3_length: 12
cdr3_aa: AWSVSRLNTEAF

j_call: TRBJ2-2
v_call: TRBV19
cdr3_length: 14
cdr3_aa: ASSLPLTGPPRELF

j_call: TRBJ2-5
v_call: TRBV18
cdr3_length: 16
cdr3_aa: ASSLYKKGLAEQETQY

j_call: TRBJ1-5
v_call: TRBV24-1
cdr3_length: 14
cdr3_aa: ATSDRSRTWGQPQH

j_call: TRBJ1-5
v_call: TRBV30
cdr3_length: 12
cdr3_aa: AWSVGTGGQPQH

j_call: TRBJ2-4
v_call: TRBV7-9
cdr3_length: 12
cdr3_aa: ASSPGLAKNIQY

j_call: TRBJ2-1
v_call: TRBV19
cdr3_length: 11
cdr3_aa: ASSGGQYNEQF

j_call: TRBJ2-1
v_call: TRBV6-6
cdr3_length: 15
cdr3_aa: ASSPPSGVAGETRQF